This TCR beta chain derives from a study of blood T cell repertoires in COVID-19. Generated by immunoSEQ multiplex PCR, the TCRdb table keeps only in-frame clones and is missing some. The sample lists some 300,000 clones, roughly nine tenths occurring once. V was pared by 4 bases and J by 3 bases, with 5 bases of the junction left unmatched. This CDR3 has 14 amino acids. Germline V gene lookup returns CDR1 SGHNT and CDR2 YENEEA. Sequenced sample: peripheral blood. The sequence was obtained from a young man with active or convalescent COVID-19. The chain is built from TRBV11-3 and TRBJ1-2, with TRBD1 matching 7 bases. Written as DNA, the CDR3 is TGTGCCAGCAGCTCACCCAGGGGGGACTATGGCTACACCTTC. Translating gives CASSSPRGDYGYTF.